The entry that follows covers one TCR beta chain sequence. Its antigen is still unknown. Base qualities are not at hand, and no much larger clone is one base apart. Other DNA sequences in this specimen translate into the identical CDR3. The cohort was made up of 500 to 800 healthy bone marrow donors. At the time of sampling, all cohort members were nominally healthy, though unrecorded immune exposures were likely present. The donor tested CMV seronegative and was one of the 352 seronegative cohort members. A peripheral blood sample was collected from each donor, and TCR beta sequencing was performed on peripheral blood mononuclear cells. The Qiagen DNeasy Blood Extraction Kit was used to extract genomic DNA from the blood cell samples. The data stem from a study of cytomegalovirus exposure and HLA in healthy donors (dated by TCRdb to the late 2010s). Regarding the study in general: In an earlier analysis of approximately 640 of the donors, around 300 Gb of sequence data and approximately 120 million unique TCR beta sequences from approximately 180 million T cells were reported. Rather than using new phenotypic data, the later analysis identified candidate immune exposures from TCR beta sequences and from how often those sequences occurred across donors. To predict cytomegalovirus infection status, the study brought together high-throughput TCR immunosequencing, statistical association of individual TCRs with disease status, and machine learning. About 300 gigabases of sequencing data and 70 million to 85 million unique TCR sequences were included in an early release covering 500 to 750 HLA-typed donors. HLA typing covered class I and class II loci at four-digit resolution. The study used immunosequencing to profile the T cell repertoires of approximately 640 subjects and linked those repertoires to cytomegalovirus serostatus. An earlier analysis of several hundred of the donors applied high-throughput TCR beta sequencing to assess whether each TCR beta V gene segment acted as functional or pseudogenic. Several DR-DQ haplotypes were handled as single units for association and clustering because linkage in the cohort was strong. In a later genetic analysis, genome-wide SNP genotypes for about 65% of the roughly 700 donors were used, and that subset was treated as a discovery cohort. Every discovery cohort repertoire had been produced on one sequencing platform. To study patterns of TCR occurrence, a later analysis re-analyzed previously published TCR beta repertoires from more than 550 donors and added high-resolution HLA genotyping. Among the roughly 400 genotyped donors, around 81% belonged to the genetic ancestry cluster associated with self-reported Caucasian donors. Typing coverage differed by locus: A, B, C, DRB1 and DQB1 were typed in roughly 620-630 donors, DQA1 in 522, DPA1 in 600 to 610, and DPB1 in just under 480. Besides the first cohort of roughly 700 subjects, a separate validation cohort made up of roughly 130 different subjects was used. Donor age, sex, ethnicity and CMV serostatus were compiled together with the repertoire data. On average, around 240,000 unique TCR beta nucleotide sequences were sequenced per donor among more than 350 genotyped donors of the cohort, with roughly 18% of those sequences being non-productive. The study aimed to test whether signatures of past pathogen exposure could be identified by cataloging public T cell receptors.

What the research found in general, with its limitations: Across donors, most TCR sequences were observed very rarely, whereas some public TCRs were present in many individuals. Correlated functional status among segregating V segments might reflect linkage disequilibrium, but an unknown experimental factor could not be ruled out. A total of fewer than 200 TCR beta chains were listed by the study as associated with cytomegalovirus. CMV serostatus was the only immune exposure information available for the cohort. In vitro tests confirmed that a few of the cytomegalovirus-associated TCR beta chains recognize cytomegalovirus antigens. Because HLA typing was unavailable for some donors at each locus, only the typed subset was used in association tests. Some IMGT-functional V segments, including TRBV6-2 and TRBV6-3, could not be told apart with the 87-base-pair reads, so those segments were excluded. A group of highly shared sequence variants was considered likely to be a technical artifact of the sequencing pipeline. At a false discovery rate of 0.05, a later analysis linked around 17,000 TCR beta sequences to specific HLA alleles. According to a later analysis, most CMV-associated TCR beta chains appeared to be HLA-restricted, and the HLA associations seemed to be driven largely by CMV exposure. According to a later analysis, parvovirus B19, influenza, CMV and Epstein-Barr virus appeared linked to several top co-occurrence clusters. Only TCR beta chains were sequenced in this cohort, and the absence of alpha or paired-chain data limited detectable features. A later analysis found that HLA-associated TCR beta chains were more clonally expanded and had lower generation probabilities than equally common non-associated chains. In a later analysis, TCR association rates were found to vary across HLA loci, with the most associated TCRs seen for DRB1 alleles and the fewest for HLA-C alleles. When HLA alleles, especially DR and DQ, strongly co-occurred, attributing TCR associations to individual alleles was difficult. The classifier was reported to diagnose cytomegalovirus status with high specificity and sensitivity in both the original cohort and the validation cohort. A further reported finding was that TCR beta sequences accurately predicted the HLA-A and HLA-B alleles for most subjects in the first cohort. The presence/absence analyses assumed that sequencing depth was roughly uniform across donors, and that assumption may not be true. According to a later genetic analysis, donors in an Asian-associated ancestry cluster had fewer N-insertions in productive TCRs than the approximately 690-donor mean. In an earlier analysis of 587 of the donors, most TCR beta V segments appeared in productive rearrangements about 87% or about 30% of the time, broadly matching IMGT annotations. The authors suggested that the approach could potentially be extended to other disease states and immunological phenotypes. A later genetic analysis associated a missense DCLRE1C variant with V-gene and J-gene trimming of TCR beta chains, and an independent cohort replicated the association. Because counts were too low, roughly 17 rarely observed V segments, including chromosome 9 orphons, were left out of the earlier analysis of several hundred of the donors.

Unmatched junction bases come to 2, with V trimmed by 2 bases and J by 2 bases. Inclusive of the bounding cysteine and phenylalanine, the CDR3 is 14 residues long. The DNA shown is the 42-base CDR3, in frame from base 1. As encoded in the germline V gene, CDR1 is MNHEY while CDR2 is SVGAGI. Libraries were built with the immunoSEQ multiplex PCR assay. The multiplex PCR relied on a mix of 60 forward primers for TCR Vbeta segments and 13 reverse primers for TCR Jbeta segments. The CDR3 region of rearranged TCR beta genes was amplified from genomic DNA by a multiplex PCR assay. Amplified TCR beta libraries were sequenced as 87-base-pair reads on the Illumina HiSeq System. Per the authors' processing: A later analysis counted some 80 million unique TCR beta chains across the 690 or so repertoires, and some 12 million of these chains were shared by at least two donors. A nearest-neighbor algorithm error-corrected the raw reads and collapsed the reads into unique sequences, merging closely related sequences to remove PCR and sequencing errors. Alignment of CDR3 sequences to IMGT reference sequences was used to assign V, D and J gene segments. For a sequence to be retained, a match of at least six nucleotides to both a V gene segment and a J gene segment was required. A rearrangement counted as productive if the CDR3 had no stop codons and remained in frame with V and J, and every other rearrangement counted as non-productive. CDR3 was defined according to IMGT convention as the region running from the second conserved V-encoded cysteine to the conserved J-encoded phenylalanine. In an earlier analysis of 587 of the donors, sequences lacking an unambiguous match to a single V gene segment were excluded. In an earlier analysis of 587 of the donors, V segments were called functional above 56.7% productive rearrangements and were called segregating when the between-donor standard deviation exceeded 5%. A statistical classification framework was developed to diagnose cytomegalovirus status using the catalog of TCR beta chain sequences. In a later analysis, V and J genes were assigned by comparing TCR nucleotide sequences against IMGT/GENE-DB human TR gene sequences. The TCRdist pipeline was used in a later analysis to assign CDR3 sequences and most-parsimonious VDJ recombination scenarios. In a later analysis, each TCR beta chain was defined by its CDR3 amino acid sequence together with its V-gene family, and reads lacking a unique V-gene family were excluded. A later analysis removed 550 to 700 highly shared, low-generation-probability nucleotide sequences to deal with suspected cross-contamination and a sequencing artifact. A later analysis calculated a clonal expansion index for each public chain from normalized within-repertoire ranks of inferred template counts. A later analysis computed generation probabilities with a VDJ recombination model fitted to out-of-frame rearrangements, and checked the results against IGoR. In a later analysis, hypergeometric tests were used to score TCR-TCR, TCR-HLA and TCR-CMV co-occurrence, with a repertoire-size bias correction applied to TCR pairs. In a later analysis, false discovery rates were estimated by permuting HLA or CMV assignments 20 times. In a later analysis, co-occurring TCRs were grouped using DBSCAN, with TCRdist sequence similarity added in when clustering inside HLA-allele-positive subsets. Repertoires with fewer than 30,000 or more than 120,000 public chains, plus five repertoires with anomalous nucleotide sharing, were excluded from co-occurrence clustering. The table comes from immuneACCESS by way of TCRdb, which keeps in-frame sequences with V and J called. Part of the clones is missing from these tables; in studies checked, under half for an unresolved V gene and the rest for unknown reasons. V, J and clone size reflect that table, while D and trimming were determined from the DNA. The sample profile shows about 160,000 clones; approximately 80% of them were found once. 1.3% of the sample is held by the ten biggest clonotypes.

This chain joins TRBV6-5 to TRBJ2-7; 8 bases in the junction line up with TRBD1. Sequencing was done on a sample of PBMCs. This receptor was taken from a man under 40 in good health and CMV-seronegative. This receptor carries the CDR3 CASSYDRGPYEQYF. In nucleotide form, the sequence is TGTGCCAGCAGTTACGACAGGGGTCCCTACGAGCAGTACTTC.